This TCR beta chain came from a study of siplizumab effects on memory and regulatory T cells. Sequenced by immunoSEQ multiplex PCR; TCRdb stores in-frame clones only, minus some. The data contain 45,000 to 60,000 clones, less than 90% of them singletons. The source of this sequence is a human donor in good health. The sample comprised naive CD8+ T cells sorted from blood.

The CDR3 here is CASSEPYRTDGYTF. CDR3 in DNA: TGTGCCAGCAGTGAACCCTACAGGACGGACGGCTACACCTTC. This chain links TRBV6-5 with TRBJ1-2; D might be TRBD1 (5 bases). Between the trimmed V and J ends, which lost 5 bases and 8 bases, there was a span of 18 bases. This CDR3 has 14 residues. Germline V lookup: CDR1 MNHEY, CDR2 SVGAGI.